Each of the 28 T cell receptor beta chains below was sequenced from the same sample in a study of T cells in Graves' hyperthyroidism and ophthalmopathy. From RNA transcripts, TCR beta CDR3 regions were amplified. The HTBI primer set was used in a first-round RT-PCR of the TCR CDR3. TCRdb called the multiplex PCR reads again in MiXCR, with one record for every CDR3 protein. The sample carries roughly 500,000 distinct CDR3 sequences, approximately 22% recorded once. The sequenced sample consisted of blood. Source of these receptors: a woman in her 70s with Graves' ophthalmopathy.

This clonotype was counted many times. The genes are TRBV13 and TRBJ1-5, with unresolved D. The CDR3 runs 12 residues. Between the trimmed V and J ends, which lost 0 bases and 6 bases, there was a span of 3 bases. The germline CDR1 and CDR2 sequences are PRHDT and FYEKMQ (reference sequence). For the CDR3, the DNA is TGTGCCAGCAGCTTAGGTGGTCAGCCCCAGCATTTT. Translation gives CASSLGGQPQHF.

This clonotype was observed a few times. J is TRBJ1-2 and V is TRBV4-1; 9 bases match TRBD1. V shed 4 bases, J shed 8 bases, and the junction held 11 bases outside the gene matches. CDR1 and CDR2 from the germline V gene are MGHRA and YSYEKL. The CDR3 covers 15 residues. CDR3 bases: TGCGCCAGCAGCCGATCCGGGACAGGGACGTTAGGCTACACCTTC. Protein product: CASSRSGTGTLGYTF.

This clonotype was recorded a few times. The V gene is TRBV7-8, the J gene TRBJ2-5; 7 bases match TRBD2. J lost 4 bases, V lost 1 base, and 6 bases had no gene match. The V gene's germline CDR1 is SGHVS and CDR2 FQNEAQ. The CDR3 has 15 residues. The CDR3 coding sequence is TGTGCCAGCAGCTTAGACGGGAGGCCGGGAGAGACCCAGTACTTC. It specifies CASSLDGRPGETQYF.

The chain has TRBV10-3 and TRBJ1-3, with D perhaps matching TRBD1 (6 bases). Germline values: CDR1 ENHRY, CDR2 SYGVKD. V was pared by 4 bases and J by 1 base, with 8 bases between. CDR3 size: 14 residues. CDR3 protein: CAISGQVSGNTIYF. For the CDR3, the DNA is TGTGCCATCAGTGGACAGGTTTCTGGAAACACCATATATTTT.

V usage is TRBV19 and J usage is TRBJ2-1; 11 nucleotides match TRBD2. The CDR3 runs 15 residues. Looked up from germline, CDR1 is LNHDA and CDR2 is SQIVND (reference sequence). V was clipped by 6 bases and J by 7 bases; unmatched bases: 8. This CDR3 reads CASRELAGVGNEQFF. The CDR3 nucleotides are TGTGCCAGTAGGGAACTAGCGGGAGTAGGAAATGAGCAGTTCTTC.

This clonotype was counted at least ten times. The rearrangement joins TRBV5-1 to TRBJ1-5; D gene uncertain. V lost 0 bases and J 4 bases, leaving 11 bases between the germline ends. CDR3 size: 15 residues. Germline assignment: CDR1 SGHRS and CDR2 YFSETQ. CDR3 nucleotides: TGCGCCAGCAGCTTGGGAGCGGAAATTAATCAGCCCCAGCATTTT. Its protein product is CASSLGAEINQPQHF.

The J gene is TRBJ2-3, the V gene TRBV5-4; no firm D call. The ends were cut back, 0 bases at V and 0 bases at J, with 8 bases in the middle. CDR3 size: 15 residues. Germline V CDR1 and CDR2: SGHNT, YYREEE (reference sequence). CDR3: CASSLASTSTDTQYF. DNA of the CDR3: TGTGCCAGCAGCTTGGCTTCTACTAGCACAGATACGCAGTATTTT.

The CDR3 nucleotides are TGTGCCAGCAGTCTCCGGGCCACCAATCAGCCCCAGCATTTT. This gives the protein CASSLRATNQPQHF. V is TRBV28 and J is TRBJ1-5; D unclear. The V gene lost 5 bases and the J gene lost 3 bases, with 11 bases spanning the gap. This CDR3 is 14 amino acids long. Germline V lookup: CDR1 MDHEN, CDR2 SYDVKM.

This clonotype was seen only once. The rearrangement uses TRBV19 and TRBJ1-2; D not certain. The length of the CDR3 is 15 residues. Per the germline V gene, CDR1 is LNHDA and CDR2 is SQIVND (reference sequence). The ends were cut back, 7 bases at V and 5 bases at J, with 20 bases in the middle. CDR3 region: CASTPTGPSNYGYTF. The CDR3 nucleotides read TGTGCCAGTACCCCCACCGGCCCCAGTAATTATGGCTACACCTTC.

This clonotype was picked up many times. The V and J genes are TRBV2 and TRBJ1-1; D possibly corresponds to TRBD1 (5 bases). Trimming removed 9 bases at V and 4 bases at J, with 15 bases between. The CDR3 sequence is 13 residues long. Germline loops: CDR1 SNHLY, CDR2 FYNNEI. The CDR3 bases are TGTGCCAGTAGTACTTGGGGGGGCACTGAAGCTTTCTTT. This gives the protein CASSTWGGTEAFF.

This clonotype has a handful of counts. The genes are TRBV14 and TRBJ2-1; 7 bases match TRBD1. Germline V lookup: CDR1 SGHDN, CDR2 FVKESK. This CDR3 is 20 amino acids long. V lost 0 bases, J lost 1 base, and 15 bases stayed unmatched. The CDR3 sequence is CASSQDQPTGDGPSYNEQFF. As DNA, the CDR3 is TGTGCCAGCAGCCAAGACCAACCCACAGGGGATGGACCTTCCTACAATGAGCAGTTCTTC.

The CDR3 bases are TGTGCCAGCAGTCGACAGGCCTTGTTGAACACTGAAGCTTTCTTT. Translation gives CASSRQALLNTEAFF. J is TRBJ1-1 and V is TRBV6-1, with a weak D call TRBD1 (6 bases). The CDR3 runs to 15 residues. Trimming stripped 5 bases from V and 0 bases from J, with 13 bases between. CDR1 is MNHNS and CDR2 is SASEGT in the germline V gene.

The CDR3 protein is CASSQGGALWHGYTF. CDR3 coding DNA: TGTGCCAGCAGCCAAGGCGGGGCCCTTTGGCATGGCTACACCTTC. V is TRBV4-2 and J is TRBJ1-2; D perhaps matches TRBD1 (5 bases). The CDR3 length is 15 residues. Germline-derived CDR1 and CDR2 are LGHNA and YNFKEQ. The V end lost 1 base, the J end lost 6 bases, and 15 bases lay between the germline ends.

This clonotype was seen ten or more times. The CDR3 sequence: CASSLGGRTDTQYF. CDR3 nucleotides: TGTGCCAGCAGCTTAGGCGGGAGGACAGATACGCAGTATTTT. The rearrangement links TRBV7-9 to TRBJ2-3, with 8 bases lining up with TRBD2. After removal of 1 base from V and 3 bases from J, the junction contained 0 bases not matched to a gene. Germline CDR1 reads SEHNR; CDR2 reads FQNEAQ (reference sequence). The CDR3 sequence is 14 residues long.

In its sample, this clonotype was seen many times. The rearrangement uses TRBV12-3 or TRBV12-4 and TRBJ2-3; D may be TRBD2 (7 bases). Trimming stripped 6 bases from V and 1 base from J, with 14 bases between. The CDR3 runs 15 residues. CDR3 bases: TGTGCCAGCAGCCTCGGGGGGCCCCGCACAGATACGCAGTATTTT. This encodes CASSLGGPRTDTQYF.

This clonotype was found a few times. The chain joins TRBV5-1 to TRBJ2-7, with D perhaps TRBD2 (5 bases). The CDR3 covers 14 residues. Trimming took 5 bases from V and 0 from J, leaving 12 bases between them. Germline loops: CDR1 SGHRS, CDR2 YFSETQ. Written as DNA, the CDR3 is TGCGCCAGCAGTCCAGCGGATAGCTCCTACGAGCAGTACTTC. Protein: CASSPADSSYEQYF.

This rearrangement joins TRBV30 to TRBJ2-1; TRBD2 aligns across 10 bases. Germline lookup yields CDR1 GTSNPN and CDR2 SVGIG (reference sequence). The length of the CDR3 is 14 residues. CDR3 coding DNA: TGTGCAGGAACACGGACTAGCGGCCCCATTGAGCAGTTCTTC. It is translated as CAGTRTSGPIEQFF. Together with reference TRBV30 and TRBJ2-1, the CDR3 gives the full variable domain: SQTIHQWPATLVQPVGSPLSLECTVEGTSNPNLYWYRQAAGRGLQLLFYSVGIGQISSEVPQNLSASRPQDRQFILSSKKLLLSDSGFYLCAGTRTSGPIEQFFGPGTRLTVL.

The chain couples TRBV30 to TRBJ2-7; no reliable D call. The germline CDR1 and CDR2 sequences are GTSNPN and SVGIG (reference sequence). The CDR3 extends over 12 amino acids. With 4 bases removed from V and 0 bases from J, the gap between germline ends came to 7 bases. The CDR3 nucleotides are TGTGCCTGGACAGAGAGCTCCTACGAGCAGTACTTC. Encoded protein: CAWTESSYEQYF.

This clonotype was picked up a small number of times. This chain connects TRBV12-3 or TRBV12-4 to TRBJ1-4; 7 nucleotides line up with TRBD1. V dropped 3 bases and J dropped 8; count of bases not matched to a gene: 9. This CDR3 is built from 15 residues. The CDR3 is CASSLQGGLGEKLFF. In nucleotides, the CDR3 is TGTGCCAGCAGTTTGCAGGGGGGCTTAGGCGAAAAACTGTTTTTT.

V gene TRBV19 combines with J gene TRBJ2-2; unclear D gene. Germline assignment: CDR1 LNHDA and CDR2 SQIVND (reference sequence). Between the trimmed V and J ends, which lost 6 bases and 2 bases, there was a span of 13 bases. CDR3 length: 15 amino acids. The CDR3 sequence: CASRTWGTNTGELFF. Here the CDR3 DNA reads TGTGCCAGTAGGACTTGGGGAACTAACACCGGGGAGCTGTTTTTT.

This clonotype was seen a handful of times. J is TRBJ1-1 and V is TRBV6-1, with D possibly matching TRBD1 (6 bases). Trimming took off 3 bases at V and 4 bases at J, with 12 bases between the two ends. The CDR3 is 14 residues long. Germline values: CDR1 MNHNS, CDR2 SASEGT. The CDR3 spells CASSDRDTVTEAFF. The CDR3 coding sequence is TGTGCCAGCAGTGACCGGGACACAGTCACTGAAGCTTTCTTT.

This clonotype was observed a single time. The rearrangement uses TRBV5-4 and TRBJ1-4, with 9 bases matching TRBD1. Looked up from germline, CDR1 is SGHNT and CDR2 is YYREEE (reference sequence). The CDR3 extends over 15 amino acids. V lost 3 bases, J lost 6 bases, and 6 bases stayed unmatched. The DNA for the CDR3 is TGTGCCAGCAGCTCAGCTGACAGGGGGTATGAAAAACTGTTTTTT. Amino acids: CASSSADRGYEKLFF. Full variable domain (remainder filled in from reference TRBV5-4 and TRBJ1-4): ETGVTQSPTHLIKTRGQQVTLRCSSQSGHNTVSWYQQALGQGPQFIFQYYREEENGRGNFPPRFSGLQFPNYSSELNVNALELDDSALYLCASSSADRGYEKLFFGSGTQLSVL.

This clonotype was seen repeatedly, ten times or more. This chain joins TRBV24-1 and TRBJ2-1; D unresolved. The germline V gene encodes CDR1 KGHDR and CDR2 SFDVKD. V was shortened by 3 bases and J by 12 bases, with 8 bases between the two germline ends. The CDR3 sequence is 11 residues long. The CDR3 loop reads CATSDETRQFF. CDR3 nucleotide sequence: TGTGCCACCAGTGATGAGACAAGGCAGTTCTTC.

The genes are TRBV6-5 and TRBJ2-5, with 7 nucleotides matching TRBD2. Germline V gene sequence: CDR1 MNHEY, CDR2 SVGAGI. Losses at the gene ends were 2 bases for V and 10 bases for J; bases not matched to a gene: 1. The CDR3 spans 11 residues. This CDR3 reads CASSYGGGQYF. CDR3 DNA sequence: TGTGCCAGCAGTTACGGGGGGGGCCAGTACTTC.

This clonotype was counted ten times or more. The chain links TRBV6-1 to TRBJ1-1; TRBD1 might be the D (5 bases). Trimming removed 4 bases from V and 2 bases from J, with 8 bases in between. The CDR3 length is 13 residues. Germline-derived CDR1 and CDR2 are MNHNS and SASEGT. CDR3 loop: CASSVQGNTEAFF. The DNA of the CDR3 is TGTGCCAGCAGTGTCCAGGGTAACACTGAAGCTTTCTTT.

This clonotype was detected only once. This may be a read error, as it is one base from a much larger clone. As the CDR3 is not closed by the conserved phenylalanine or tryptophan, this likely results from a read error. The CDR3 sequence is CASSFGGGNTEAFL. For the CDR3, the DNA is TGTGCCAGCAGTTTTGGGGGCGGGAACACTGAAGCTTTCCTT. The rearrangement links TRBV12-3 or TRBV12-4 to TRBJ1-1, with D possibly matching TRBD1 (6 bases). V lost 3 bases, J lost 1 base, and 9 bases lay in between. The CDR3 totals 14 residues.

DNA for the CDR3: TGCAGTGCTAGAGAGGCTAGTGCTAGCACAGATACGCAGTATTTT. Translating gives CSAREASASTDTQYF. The chain has TRBV20-1 and TRBJ2-3, with no clear D. With 0 bases removed from V and 0 bases from J, the gap between germline ends came to 10 bases. The germline CDR1 and CDR2 sequences are DFQATT and SNEGSKA (reference sequence). This CDR3 is built from 15 residues.

V is TRBV9 and J is TRBJ2-5; D is perhaps TRBD1 or TRBD2 (6 bases each). The CDR3 runs 15 residues. In germline, CDR1 is SGDLS, CDR2 YYNGEE. V shed 4 bases and J shed 4 bases, with 17 bases lying between them. CDR3 region: CASSSQGLGGETQYF. In nucleotides, the CDR3 is TGTGCCAGCAGCAGTCAGGGGTTGGGGGGAGAGACCCAGTACTTC.